This T cell receptor (beta chain) was sequenced during a study of metastatic and nonmetastatic thyroid tumors. Study-wide context: It was across blood and tumor or nodule tissue from malignant and benign thyroid patients that repertoires were compared.

This clone has at least ten counts. Its antigen remains unidentified. TCRdb re-clonotyped the PCR reads via MiXCR. Of 72,000 or so clones in the sample, around 19% were seen once. Study conclusions and caveats: It was reported that TCR beta diversity was significantly higher in malignant thyroid tumors than benign nodules, in blood and tumor.

Each patient went into thyroid surgery without having received any treatment. V lost 5 bases, J lost 1 base, and 15 bases lay in between. There are 16 residues in the CDR3. Per germline, CDR1 MDHEN and CDR2 SYDVKM. The V call is TRBV28, the J call TRBJ2-1; D call uncertain. The TCR sequence derives from a female donor with papillary thyroid cancer or a benign thyroid nodule (not recorded which). Some clones in this sample may be carry-over from other donors' samples. The sequencing sample was made of blood. The CDR3 here is CASSTLGMASYNEQFF. The CDR3 DNA is TGTGCCAGCAGTACCCTAGGAATGGCTTCCTACAATGAGCAGTTCTTC.